Listed here are 6 T cell receptor beta chains from one sample, sequenced in a study of blood T cells in healthy people across ages. Primers used in a second PCR of about 6 to 12 cycles were a sample-barcoded 5' primer and a J-beta primer mix. TCRdb ran MiXCR on the 5' RACE reads and lists one entry per CDR3 protein. The sample yields 590,000 or so distinct CDR3 sequences, approximately 30% seen once. The source material was blood. These receptors originate from a woman aged 80 or over in good health.

This clonotype appeared many times. J is TRBJ1-2 and V is TRBV12-3 or TRBV12-4; D is undetermined. V lost 4 bases and J lost 0, with 9 bases in between. The length of the CDR3 is 14 residues. The CDR3 protein is CASSSGVSNYGYTF. CDR3 DNA sequence: TGTGCCAGCAGTTCGGGAGTCTCTAACTATGGCTACACCTTC.

The J gene is TRBJ2-2, the V gene TRBV5-1; possible D gene TRBD1, 5 bases. The germline CDR1 and CDR2 sequences are SGHRS and YFSETQ. This CDR3 spans 15 amino acids. Trimming removed 0 bases at V and 6 bases at J, with 12 bases between. The CDR3 spells CASSLAAQGSGELFF. In DNA, the CDR3 is TGCGCCAGCAGCTTGGCCGCCCAGGGCTCCGGGGAGCTGTTTTTT.

Note on this clonotype: This may come from a read error, since a much larger clone is one base off. This rearrangement joins TRBV7-2 to TRBJ2-7; 8 bases match TRBD1. The CDR3 contains 15 residues. Germline CDR1 and CDR2: SGHTA and FQGNSA. CDR3 loop: CASSNPGQVTYERYF. The DNA for the CDR3 is TGTGCCAGCAGCAACCCGGGACAGGTAACCTACGAGCGGTACTTC.

At least ten counts were recorded for this clonotype. This rearrangement joins TRBV2 to TRBJ2-7, with 12 bases lining up with TRBD1. The CDR3 sequence is 16 residues long. J gave up 4 bases and V 6 bases, and 10 bases lay outside the gene matches. Per the germline V gene, CDR1 is SNHLY and CDR2 is FYNNEI. CDR3 protein: CASSSGTGGWLYEQYF. As DNA, the CDR3 is TGTGCCAGCAGCTCCGGGACAGGGGGCTGGTTATACGAGCAGTACTTC.

There are many counts of this clonotype. The chain has TRBV27 and TRBJ2-7; unclear D gene. The CDR3 covers 11 residues. From germline, CDR1 is MNHEY and CDR2 SMNVEV (reference sequence). Trimming shortened V by 5 bases and J by 7 bases, and 9 bases separated the two germline ends. CDR3 residues: CASSPTEEQYF. CDR3 nucleotides: TGTGCCAGCAGTCCCACCGAGGAGCAGTACTTC.

The chain has TRBV7-8 and TRBJ2-3; D not certain. Germline-derived CDR1 and CDR2 are SGHVS and FQNEAQ. The CDR3 runs 13 residues. With 5 bases removed from V and 6 bases from J, the gap between germline ends came to 12 bases. The CDR3 bases are TGTGCCAGCAGCGAGCGACGGGTGGATACGCAGTATTTT. This gives the protein CASSERRVDTQYF.